This T cell receptor (beta chain) was documented in a study of blood T cell repertoires in COVID-19. The germline V and J ends were trimmed by 3 bases and 7 bases, with 16 bases remaining between them. CDR3 length equals 15 residues. Germline assignment: CDR1 MGHRA and CDR2 YSYEKL. Clones were sequenced by immunoSEQ multiplex PCR, and TCRdb holds only the in-frame ones, with some missing. The data show approximately 350,000 clones, approximately 86% seen once. Those enrolled in Seattle joined during active infection and were followed longitudinally afterward. The chain uses TRBV4-1 and TRBJ1-5; weak D call: TRBD1 (6 bases). This TCR came from a woman in her fifties or sixties with COVID-19, enrolled during active disease. Sequencing was done on a sample of peripheral blood. CDR3 nucleotides: TGCGCCAGCAGCCAGGATCCAGGGGTGAGGCAGCCCCAGCATTTT. Its protein is CASSQDPGVRQPQHF.